This T cell receptor beta chain was sequenced for a study of cytomegalovirus exposure and HLA in healthy donors (TCRdb year 2017). Describing the broader study: According to an earlier analysis of 587 of the donors, about 190 million T cells yielded over 90 million unique TCR beta sequences and about 300 Gb of sequence data. An early release that covered fewer than 750 HLA-typed donors contained approximately 300 gigabases of sequencing data and 75 million to 100 million unique TCR sequences. Of the approximately 400 genotyped donors, over 70% fell in the genetic ancestry cluster associated with self-reported Caucasian donors. The study aimed to test whether cataloging public T cell receptors could reveal signatures of past pathogen exposure. The T cell repertoires of around 730 subjects were profiled by immunosequencing and related to cytomegalovirus serostatus. A separate validation cohort of roughly 130 different subjects was used in addition to the 666-subject first cohort. To predict cytomegalovirus infection status, the study combined high-throughput TCR immunosequencing, statistical association of individual TCRs with disease status, and machine learning. A later analysis re-analyzed previously published TCR beta repertoires from 660 or so donors and added high-resolution HLA genotyping to study TCR occurrence patterns. Rather than using new phenotypic data, the later analysis identified candidate immune exposures from TCR beta sequences and from how often those sequences occurred across donors. In an earlier analysis of a few hundred of the donors, high-throughput TCR beta sequencing was used to judge whether each TCR beta V gene segment behaved as functional or pseudogenic. Alongside the repertoire data, information on donor age, sex, ethnicity and CMV serostatus was compiled. Genome-wide SNP genotypes for about 60% of the 666 donors were used in a later genetic analysis, which treated that subset as a discovery cohort. All discovery cohort repertoires had been generated on a single sequencing platform. HLA typing covered class I and class II loci at four-digit resolution. Typing coverage differed by locus: A, B, C, DRB1 and DQB1 were typed in roughly 629-640 donors, DQA1 in approximately 520, DPA1 in 600 to 610, and DPB1 in about 450. A few DR-DQ haplotypes were handled as single units for association and clustering because linkage in the cohort was strong. Among 398 genotyped donors of the cohort, an average of approximately 240,000 unique TCR beta nucleotide sequences were sequenced per donor, approximately 20% of them non-productive.

In this sample, this clone turned up once. The target of this receptor is not known. Base qualities were left out, and no much larger clone turns up one base away. Results and caveats for the whole study, not just this receptor: In a later analysis, HLA-associated TCR beta chains showed more clonal expansion and lower generation probabilities than non-associated chains that were equally common. Because HLA typing was missing for some donors at each locus, association tests included only the typed subset. Specific HLA alleles were associated with 15,000 to 20,000 TCR beta sequences at a false discovery rate of 0.05 in a later analysis. A few of the identified cytomegalovirus-associated TCR beta chains were confirmed in vitro to be specific for cytomegalovirus antigens. According to a later analysis, parvovirus B19, influenza, CMV and Epstein-Barr virus appeared linked to several top co-occurrence clusters. Assigning TCR associations to individual alleles was difficult when HLA alleles, especially DR and DQ, strongly co-occurred. In a later analysis, most CMV-associated TCR beta chains were found to appear HLA-restricted, with HLA associations seemingly driven largely by CMV exposure. Cytomegalovirus status was reported to be diagnosed by the classifier with high specificity and sensitivity in both the original and validation cohorts. An earlier analysis of some 590 of the donors showed that most TCR beta V segments appeared in productive rearrangements either about 87% or about 30% of the time, which broadly matched IMGT annotations. In a later genetic analysis, fewer N-insertions in productive TCRs were reported among donors in an Asian-associated ancestry cluster than the roughly 700-donor mean. Only TCR beta chains were sequenced in this cohort, and the absence of alpha or paired-chain data limited detectable features. The presence/absence analyses assumed that sequencing depth was roughly uniform across donors, and that assumption may not be true. According to a later analysis, TCR association rates differed among HLA loci, with DRB1 alleles showing the most associated TCRs and HLA-C alleles showing the fewest. Correlated functional status among segregating V segments might reflect linkage disequilibrium, but an unknown experimental factor could not be ruled out. The earlier analysis of approximately 540 of the donors excluded seventeen rarely observed V segments, including chromosome 9 orphons, because counts were too low. A cluster of highly shared sequence variants was judged likely to represent a technical artifact of the sequencing pipeline. Because the 87-base-pair reads could not distinguish some IMGT-functional V segments, including TRBV6-2 and TRBV6-3, those segments were excluded. The authors suggested that the approach could potentially be generalized to other disease states and immunological phenotypes. Across donors, most TCR sequences were observed very rarely, whereas some public TCRs were present in many individuals. A later genetic analysis associated a missense DCLRE1C variant with V-gene and J-gene trimming of TCR beta chains, and an independent cohort replicated the association. A further reported finding was that TCR beta sequences accurately predicted the HLA-A and HLA-B alleles for most subjects in the first cohort. A total of about 150 TCR beta chains were listed by the study as associated with cytomegalovirus. The only immune exposure information available for the cohort was CMV serostatus.

In total, roughly 670 healthy bone marrow donors made up the cohort. At the time of sampling, all cohort members were nominally healthy, though unrecorded immune exposures were likely present. The donor tested CMV seropositive and was one of the 289 seropositive cohort members. A peripheral blood sample was provided by each donor, and peripheral blood mononuclear cells were used for TCR beta sequencing. The Qiagen DNeasy Blood Extraction Kit was used to extract genomic DNA from the blood cell samples. The cysteine opens and the phenylalanine closes a CDR3 of 15 amino acids. Only the CDR3 DNA stays, 45 bases, in frame from base 1. Deletion took 0 bases off V and 4 bases off J, with a span of 12 bases between the germline ends. The germline V gene (reference sequence) yields MNHEY for CDR1 and SMNVEV for CDR2. The library relied on the immunoSEQ multiplex PCR assay. For the multiplex PCR, a mixture combining 60 forward primers for TCR Vbeta segments and 13 reverse primers for TCR Jbeta segments was used. A multiplex PCR assay on genomic DNA amplified the CDR3 region of rearranged TCR beta genes. The Illumina HiSeq System was used to sequence the amplified TCR beta libraries as 87-base-pair reads. Concerning the study's data processing: In a later analysis, roughly 80 million unique TCR beta chains were counted across the roughly 610 repertoires, and about 10 million of these chains were shared by at least two donors. Raw reads were error-corrected and collapsed into unique sequences with a nearest-neighbor algorithm that merged closely related sequences to remove PCR and sequencing errors. V, D and J gene segments were assigned by aligning CDR3 sequences to IMGT reference sequences. For a sequence to be retained, a match of at least six nucleotides was required to both a V gene segment and a J gene segment. Rearrangements were classified as productive when the CDR3 lacked stop codons and remained in frame with V and J, and all other rearrangements were classified as non-productive. CDR3 was defined according to IMGT convention as the region running from the second conserved V-encoded cysteine to the conserved J-encoded phenylalanine. The earlier analysis of some 550 of the donors excluded any sequence lacking an unambiguous match to a single V gene segment. In an earlier analysis of 587 of the donors, a V segment was called functional when productive rearrangements were above 56.7%, and segregating when the standard deviation between donors exceeded 5%. A statistical classification framework was built for diagnosing cytomegalovirus status from the catalog of TCR beta chain sequences. A later analysis assigned V and J genes by comparing TCR nucleotide sequences with IMGT/GENE-DB human TR gene sequences. In a later analysis, CDR3 sequences and most-parsimonious VDJ recombination scenarios were assigned using the TCRdist pipeline. In a later analysis, every TCR beta chain was defined by the combination of its CDR3 amino acid sequence and its V-gene family, and reads without a unique V-gene family were dropped. In a later analysis, around 600 highly shared, low-generation-probability nucleotide sequences were removed to address suspected cross-contamination and a sequencing artifact. In a later analysis, a clonal expansion index for each public chain was calculated from normalized within-repertoire ranks of inferred template counts. Generation probabilities in a later analysis came from a VDJ recombination model fitted to out-of-frame rearrangements, and those results were checked against IGoR. A later analysis scored TCR-TCR, TCR-HLA and TCR-CMV co-occurrence with hypergeometric tests, applying a repertoire-size bias correction to TCR pairs. In a later analysis, false discovery rates were estimated by permuting HLA or CMV assignments 20 times. A later analysis grouped co-occurring TCRs with DBSCAN, adding TCRdist sequence similarity when clustering within HLA-allele-positive subsets. Repertoires with fewer than 30,000 or more than 120,000 public chains were left out of co-occurrence clustering, as were about five repertoires with anomalous nucleotide sharing. Here the immuneACCESS table is served through TCRdb, limited to in-frame sequences with V and J called. Missing clones are a known gap in these copies; in checked studies unresolved V genes cover under half, and the rest lacks a known reason. That table supplies the V and J calls and clone size; D and trimming were determined from the DNA. The sample table contains approximately 190,000 clones; only one count was recorded for around 80% of them. The top ten constitute approximately 1.7% of the sample.

The clonotype originates from a man aged 40-49 years in good health and CMV-seropositive. The V gene is TRBV27 and the J gene is TRBJ1-2; no D gene call is confident. Specimen: PBMCs. The CDR3 reads CASSLSAVGVYGYTF. Here is the DNA: TGTGCCAGCAGTTTATCGGCAGTCGGGGTCTATGGCTACACCTTC.